The 18 T cell receptor beta chains given below trace back to one sample, sequenced in a study of blood T cells in healthy people across ages. With a J-beta primer mix and a sample-barcoded 5' primer, a second PCR ran 7 to 11 cycles. MiXCR was run by TCRdb on the 5' RACE reads, yielding one entry per CDR3 protein. The table lists about a million distinct CDR3 sequences, around 54% of them singletons. Sequenced input: blood. The source of these receptors is a woman aged 55-75 years in good health.

This clonotype turned up a few times. This chain uses TRBV7-9 with TRBJ2-5; TRBD1 is a possible D gene (6 bases). Germline V CDR1 and CDR2: SEHNR, FQNEAQ (reference sequence). The CDR3 sequence is 16 residues long. V lost 1 base and J 4 bases, leaving 16 bases between the germline ends. This CDR3 reads CASSLERNRDTETQYF. CDR3 DNA sequence: TGTGCCAGCAGCTTAGAGCGTAACAGGGACACAGAGACCCAGTACTTC.

This clonotype was seen a few times. The chain joins TRBV4-2 to TRBJ2-1; 11 bases agree with TRBD2. V was pared by 2 bases and J by 1 base, with 7 bases of the junction left unmatched. The germline V gene has CDR1 LGHNA and CDR2 YNFKEQ. The CDR3 length is 18 residues. The CDR3 is CASSQPSLAGVSYNEQFF. The CDR3 coding sequence is TGTGCCAGCAGCCAACCCTCACTAGCGGGAGTATCCTACAATGAGCAGTTCTTC.

The gene calls are TRBV20-1 and TRBJ2-1; 12 nucleotides align to TRBD2. The tail of the sequence fits TRBJ2-7 better, so the J call may be wrong. The CDR3 has 16 amino acids. Germline CDR1 and CDR2: DFQATT and SNEGSKA (reference sequence). In DNA, the CDR3 is TGCAGTGCTAGAGATGCCGGACTAGCGGGGATGTACGAGCAGTACTTC. Amino acids: CSARDAGLAGMYEQYF.

The chain links TRBV20-1 to TRBJ1-1; maybe TRBD1 (6 bases). Per the germline V gene, CDR1 is DFQATT and CDR2 is SNEGSKA (reference sequence). V dropped 3 bases and J dropped 1 base, with 12 bases sitting between them. The CDR3 is made up of 14 amino acids. The CDR3 DNA sequence: TGCAGTGCTAGGAGGGGACAACCGAACACTGAAGCTTTCTTT. Translated, it gives CSARRGQPNTEAFF.

The rearrangement uses TRBV28 and TRBJ2-3; 9 bases align to TRBD1. V trimming: 5 bases; J trimming: 4 bases; junction bases outside the gene matches: 10. Germline CDR1 is MDHEN and CDR2 is SYDVKM. The length of the CDR3 is 16 residues. The CDR3 DNA sequence: TGTGCCAGCAGTCCCCCACAGGGGGCAGGCGCAGATACGCAGTATTTT. As protein: CASSPPQGAGADTQYF.

V usage is TRBV28 and J usage is TRBJ1-2; unclear D gene. Germline loops: CDR1 MDHEN, CDR2 SYDVKM. V was clipped by 5 bases and J by 4 bases, with 8 bases between them. The CDR3 contains 12 residues. The CDR3 loop reads CASSTTSYGYTF. The CDR3 DNA reads TGTGCCAGCAGTACTACCAGCTATGGCTACACCTTC.

About this clonotype: Germline is not matched at one junction end, which may reflect a read error. CDR3 loop: CAGSDPSGDEQFF. CDR3 coding DNA: TGTGCCGGCAGCGACCCTAGCGGCGATGAGCAGTTCTTC. The chain couples TRBV6-2 or TRBV6-3 to TRBJ2-1, with TRBD2 identical over 7 bases. There are 13 residues in the CDR3. Per germline, CDR1 MNHEY and CDR2 SVGEGT.

The chain recombines TRBV2 with TRBJ2-5, with 14 bases that match TRBD2. CDR3 length: 16 amino acids. Germline V gene lookup returns CDR1 SNHLY and CDR2 FYNNEI. Unmatched junction bases numbered 9, after V lost 7 bases and J lost 5 bases. In DNA, the CDR3 is TGTGCCAGCAACCAGGGGCGACTAGCGGGAGGGGAGACCCAGTACTTC. Translated: CASNQGRLAGGETQYF.

The genes are TRBV9 and TRBJ2-2, with a tentative D call TRBD1 (7 bases). V lost 4 bases and J lost 4, with 17 bases in between. The CDR3 has 16 residues. Germline CDR1 and CDR2: SGDLS and YYNGEE. The DNA of the CDR3 is TGTGCCAGCAGCCTCAGGGGGGCGACGAGCACCGGGGAGCTGTTTTTT. Translation: CASSLRGATSTGELFF.

The chain recombines TRBV2 with TRBJ1-6; 7 nucleotides line up with TRBD1. Looked up from germline, CDR1 is SNHLY and CDR2 is FYNNEI. The CDR3 contains 15 residues. The junction had 3 bases not matched to a gene; V was cut back by 7 bases and J by 0 bases. CDR3 sequence (DNA): TGTGCCAGCAAGTGGGACAGCTCCTATAATTCACCCCTCCACTTT. This sequence encodes CASKWDSSYNSPLHF.

A few counts support this clonotype. This chain uses TRBV7-9 with TRBJ2-3, with TRBD2 matching 8 bases. The CDR3 is 17 amino acids. Germline-derived CDR1 and CDR2 are SEHNR and FQNEAQ (reference sequence). Losses at the gene ends were 4 bases for V and 1 base for J; bases not matched to a gene: 10. The CDR3 loop reads CASSSSGRREGTDTQYF. DNA for the CDR3: TGTGCCAGCAGCTCTAGCGGGCGAAGGGAAGGCACAGATACGCAGTATTTT.

The chain links TRBV7-6 to TRBJ2-7; D is unresolved. Germline lookup yields CDR1 SGHVS and CDR2 FNYEAQ. CDR3 length: 14 residues. The ends were cut back, 3 bases at V and 0 bases at J, with 9 bases in the middle. The CDR3 is CASSLNYASYEQYF. CDR3 DNA: TGTGCCAGCAGCTTGAACTACGCCTCCTACGAGCAGTACTTC.

J is TRBJ2-7 and V is TRBV13; 9 bases agree with TRBD2. CDR3 length: 18 amino acids. The germline CDR1 and CDR2 sequences are PRHDT and FYEKMQ (reference sequence). The trim removed 5 bases at V and 9 bases at J, leaving 23 bases unmatched. The CDR3 bases are TGTGCCAGCAGCCACCACCCAAAGACTAGCGGAGGCACCCATGGGCAGTACTTC. Translation gives CASSHHPKTSGGTHGQYF.

The rearrangement joins TRBV20-1 to TRBJ1-1; 7 bases map to TRBD1. The CDR3 is 14 residues long. Germline loops: CDR1 DFQATT, CDR2 SNEGSKA (reference sequence). Trimming removed 0 bases from V and 5 bases from J; junction bases left unmatched: 6. This CDR3 is CSAREGGGLTEAFF. The DNA of the CDR3 is TGCAGTGCTAGAGAGGGAGGGGGCTTGACTGAAGCTTTCTTT.

This clonotype has only a few counts. The chain joins TRBV20-1 to TRBJ2-4, with 8 bases identical to TRBD1. The DNA end favors TRBJ2-7, so the J call may be wrong. Looked up from germline, CDR1 is DFQATT and CDR2 is SNEGSKA (reference sequence). The CDR3 length is 13 residues. The CDR3 sequence: CSANRQGRYEQYF. The CDR3 nucleotides are TGCAGTGCAAACAGACAGGGGAGATACGAGCAGTACTTC.

This CDR3 reads CASSGQGERGYTF. In DNA form, the CDR3 reads TGTGCCAGCAGTGGACAGGGGGAACGCGGCTACACCTTC. The J gene is TRBJ1-2, the V gene TRBV6-2 or TRBV6-3, with TRBD1 matching over 10 bases. Looked up from germline, CDR1 is MNHEY and CDR2 is SVGEGT. The CDR3 is made up of 13 amino acids. V lost 5 bases, J lost 8 bases, and 5 bases stayed unmatched.

As to this clonotype: A junction end diverges from the germline sequence, so it may reflect a read error. The V and J genes are TRBV5-1 and TRBJ2-3, with no clear D. The germline V gene has CDR1 SGHRS and CDR2 YFSETQ. The CDR3 has 13 amino acids. DNA for the CDR3: TGCGCCAACAGCTGGGCGGACACAGATACGCAGTATTTT. Translating gives CANSWADTDTQYF.

The rearrangement joins TRBV23-1 to TRBJ2-5, with TRBD2 matching 7 bases. The J call may be mistaken, given a closer DNA end match to TRBJ2-7. TRBV23-1 is recorded as an ORF, its role being uncertain. The CDR3 consists of 14 residues. CDR3: CASSHRLADHEQYF. In nucleotides, the CDR3 is TGCGCCAGCAGTCACAGGCTAGCGGACCACGAGCAGTACTTC.